This T cell receptor beta chain originates from a study of identical twins. General observations from the study: Fewer insertions marked abundant cord blood beta clonotypes; young adult naive trended weakly, memory not at all.

This clonotype was recorded many times. Its target is unknown. MiXCR, applied by TCRdb to the 5' RACE reads, yields one record per CDR3 protein. The sample contains a few hundred thousand distinct CDR3 sequences, around 20% of which appear only once. The CDR3 runs to 13 residues. Germline loops: CDR1 SGHTA, CDR2 FQGNSA. Trimming stripped 0 bases from V and 6 bases from J, with 6 bases between. The receptor comes from a man aged 50 or older in good health. Sample: naive T cells sorted from blood. The chain joins TRBV7-2 to TRBJ2-1; no clear D gene. CDR3 in amino acids: CASSLAPSNEQFF. In DNA form, the CDR3 reads TGTGCCAGCAGCTTAGCACCGAGCAATGAGCAGTTCTTC.